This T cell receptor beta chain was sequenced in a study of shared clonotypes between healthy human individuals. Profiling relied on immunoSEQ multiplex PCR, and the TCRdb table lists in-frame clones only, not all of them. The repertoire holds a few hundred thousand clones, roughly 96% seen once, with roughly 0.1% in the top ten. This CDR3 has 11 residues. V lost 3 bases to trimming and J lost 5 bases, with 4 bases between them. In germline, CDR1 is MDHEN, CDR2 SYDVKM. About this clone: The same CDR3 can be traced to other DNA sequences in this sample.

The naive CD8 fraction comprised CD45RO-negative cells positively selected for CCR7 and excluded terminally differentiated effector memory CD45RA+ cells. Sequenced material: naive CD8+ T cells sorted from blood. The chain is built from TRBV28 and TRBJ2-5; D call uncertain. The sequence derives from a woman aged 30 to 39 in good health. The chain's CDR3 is CASSFGETQYF. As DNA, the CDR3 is TGTGCCAGCAGTTTCGGGGAGACCCAGTACTTC.